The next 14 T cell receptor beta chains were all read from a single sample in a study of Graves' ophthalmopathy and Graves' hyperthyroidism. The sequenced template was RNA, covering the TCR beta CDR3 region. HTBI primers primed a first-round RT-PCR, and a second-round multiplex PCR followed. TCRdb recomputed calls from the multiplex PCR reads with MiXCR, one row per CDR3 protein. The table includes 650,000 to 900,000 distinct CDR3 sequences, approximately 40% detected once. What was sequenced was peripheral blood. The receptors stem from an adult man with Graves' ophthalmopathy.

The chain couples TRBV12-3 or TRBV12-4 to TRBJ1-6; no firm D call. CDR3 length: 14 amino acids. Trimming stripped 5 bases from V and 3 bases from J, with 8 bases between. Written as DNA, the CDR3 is TGTGCCAGCAGTGAGATTCACTATAATTCACCCCTCCACTTT. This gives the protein CASSEIHYNSPLHF.

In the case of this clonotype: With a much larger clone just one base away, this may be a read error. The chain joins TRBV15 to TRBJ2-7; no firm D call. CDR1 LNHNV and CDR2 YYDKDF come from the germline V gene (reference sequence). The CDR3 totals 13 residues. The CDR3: CVTSVSRFYEQYF. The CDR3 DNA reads TGTGTCACCTCGGTAAGCAGGTTCTACGAGCAGTACTTC.

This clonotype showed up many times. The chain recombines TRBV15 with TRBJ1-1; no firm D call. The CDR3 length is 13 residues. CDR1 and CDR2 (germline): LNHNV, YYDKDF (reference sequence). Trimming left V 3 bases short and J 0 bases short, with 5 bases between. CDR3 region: CATSSSLNTEAFF. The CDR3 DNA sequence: TGTGCCACCAGCAGTTCTCTGAACACTGAAGCTTTCTTT.

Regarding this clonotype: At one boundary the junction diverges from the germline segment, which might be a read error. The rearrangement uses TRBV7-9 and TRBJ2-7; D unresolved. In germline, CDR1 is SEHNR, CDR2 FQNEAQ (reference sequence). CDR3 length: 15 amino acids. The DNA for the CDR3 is TGCGCCAGCAGCCAAGAGCTCGGCGAGGCCTACGAGCAGTACTTC. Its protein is CASSQELGEAYEQYF.

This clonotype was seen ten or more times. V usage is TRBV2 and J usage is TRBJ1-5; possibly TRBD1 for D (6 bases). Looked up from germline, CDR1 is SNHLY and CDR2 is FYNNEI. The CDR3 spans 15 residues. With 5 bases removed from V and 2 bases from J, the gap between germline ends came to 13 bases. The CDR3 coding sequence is TGTGCCAGCAGTCCAGGGGTGAGGGGCAATCAGCCCCAGCATTTT. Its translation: CASSPGVRGNQPQHF.

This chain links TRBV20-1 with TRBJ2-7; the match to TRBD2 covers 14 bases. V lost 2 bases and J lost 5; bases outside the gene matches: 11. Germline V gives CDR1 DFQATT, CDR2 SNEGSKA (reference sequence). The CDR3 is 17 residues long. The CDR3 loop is CSARLPLTSGRADEQYF. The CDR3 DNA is TGCAGTGCTAGACTTCCCCTGACTAGCGGGAGGGCCGACGAGCAGTACTTC.

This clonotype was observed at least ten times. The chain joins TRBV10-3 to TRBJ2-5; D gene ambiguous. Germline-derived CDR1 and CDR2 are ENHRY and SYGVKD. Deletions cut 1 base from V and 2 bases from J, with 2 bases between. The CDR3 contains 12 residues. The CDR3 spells CAISELQETQYF. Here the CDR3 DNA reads TGTGCCATCAGTGAGTTACAAGAGACCCAGTACTTC.

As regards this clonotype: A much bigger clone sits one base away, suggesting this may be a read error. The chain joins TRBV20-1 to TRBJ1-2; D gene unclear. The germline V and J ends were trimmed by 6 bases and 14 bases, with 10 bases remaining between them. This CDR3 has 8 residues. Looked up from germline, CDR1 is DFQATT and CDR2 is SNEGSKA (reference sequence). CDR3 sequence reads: CSAPHLTF. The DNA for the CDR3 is TGCAGTGCCCCTCACCTAACCTTC.

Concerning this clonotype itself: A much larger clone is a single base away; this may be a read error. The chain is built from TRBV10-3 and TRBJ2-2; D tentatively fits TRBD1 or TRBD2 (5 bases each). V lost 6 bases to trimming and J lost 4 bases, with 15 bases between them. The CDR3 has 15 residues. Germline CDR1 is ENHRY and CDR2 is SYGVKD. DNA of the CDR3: TGTGCCATCAGCGGATCAGGGAGCGGCACCGGGGAGCTGTTTTTT. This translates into CAISGSGSGTGELFF.

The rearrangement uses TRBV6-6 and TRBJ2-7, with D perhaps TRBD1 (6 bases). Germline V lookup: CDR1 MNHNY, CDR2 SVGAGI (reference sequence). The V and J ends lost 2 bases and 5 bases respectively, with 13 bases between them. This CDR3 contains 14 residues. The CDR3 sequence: CASSYLQGNHEQYF. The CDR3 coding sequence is TGTGCCAGCAGTTACCTCCAGGGGAACCACGAGCAGTACTTC.

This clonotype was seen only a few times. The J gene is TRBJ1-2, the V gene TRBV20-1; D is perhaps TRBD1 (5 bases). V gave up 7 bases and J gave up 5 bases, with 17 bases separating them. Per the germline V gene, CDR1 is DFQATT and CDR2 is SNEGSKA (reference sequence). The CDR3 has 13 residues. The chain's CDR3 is CSGAGQMGYGYTF. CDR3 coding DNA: TGCAGTGGAGCAGGGCAGATGGGGTATGGCTACACCTTC.

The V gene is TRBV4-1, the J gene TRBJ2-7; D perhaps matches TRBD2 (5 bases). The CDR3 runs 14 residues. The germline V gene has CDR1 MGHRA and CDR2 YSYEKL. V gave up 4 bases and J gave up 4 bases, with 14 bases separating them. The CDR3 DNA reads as TGCGCCAGCAGCCCAGAAGCGGCGGCTTACGAGCAGTACTTC. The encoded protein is CASSPEAAAYEQYF.

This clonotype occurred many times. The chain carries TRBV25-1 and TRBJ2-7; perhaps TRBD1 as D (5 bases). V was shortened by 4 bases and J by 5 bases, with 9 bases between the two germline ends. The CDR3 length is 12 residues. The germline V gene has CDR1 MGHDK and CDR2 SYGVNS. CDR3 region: CASSGPRDEQYF. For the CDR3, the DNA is TGTGCCAGCAGTGGCCCCAGGGACGAGCAGTACTTC.

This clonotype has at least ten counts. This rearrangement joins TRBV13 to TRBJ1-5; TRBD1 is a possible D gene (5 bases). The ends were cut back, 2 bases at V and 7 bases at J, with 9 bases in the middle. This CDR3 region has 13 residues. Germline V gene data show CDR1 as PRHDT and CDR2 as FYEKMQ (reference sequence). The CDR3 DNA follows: TGTGCCAGCAGCTTAAGGGGCTGGCAGCCCCAGCATTTT. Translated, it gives CASSLRGWQPQHF.